This TCR beta chain was identified during a study of T cell responses to AZD1222 COVID-19 vaccine. The CDR3 extends over 17 amino acids. Germline loops: CDR1 SNHLY, CDR2 FYNNEI. Trimming removed 7 bases from V and 4 bases from J; junction bases left unmatched: 9. Study-wide points: Donors skewed white British and female; clonal diversity was possibly underestimated. Recipients of AZD1222 seropositive at baseline numbered only 5 or 6.

The data were produced by immunoSEQ multiplex PCR, yet TCRdb's version contains in-frame clones alone and is incomplete. Here the sample spans 90,000 to 120,000 clones, roughly 92% being singletons. To note about this clone: Its antigen is not known.

The chain combines TRBV2 with TRBJ2-2, with 13 nucleotides matching TRBD2. This material consisted of peripheral blood, taken on day 0 of AZD1222 vaccination. This sequence originates from an adult in good health. The CDR3, as DNA: TGTGCCAGCAATCTAGGGACTAGCGGGACGGGCACCGGGGAGCTGTTTTTT. It is translated as CASNLGTSGTGTGELFF.